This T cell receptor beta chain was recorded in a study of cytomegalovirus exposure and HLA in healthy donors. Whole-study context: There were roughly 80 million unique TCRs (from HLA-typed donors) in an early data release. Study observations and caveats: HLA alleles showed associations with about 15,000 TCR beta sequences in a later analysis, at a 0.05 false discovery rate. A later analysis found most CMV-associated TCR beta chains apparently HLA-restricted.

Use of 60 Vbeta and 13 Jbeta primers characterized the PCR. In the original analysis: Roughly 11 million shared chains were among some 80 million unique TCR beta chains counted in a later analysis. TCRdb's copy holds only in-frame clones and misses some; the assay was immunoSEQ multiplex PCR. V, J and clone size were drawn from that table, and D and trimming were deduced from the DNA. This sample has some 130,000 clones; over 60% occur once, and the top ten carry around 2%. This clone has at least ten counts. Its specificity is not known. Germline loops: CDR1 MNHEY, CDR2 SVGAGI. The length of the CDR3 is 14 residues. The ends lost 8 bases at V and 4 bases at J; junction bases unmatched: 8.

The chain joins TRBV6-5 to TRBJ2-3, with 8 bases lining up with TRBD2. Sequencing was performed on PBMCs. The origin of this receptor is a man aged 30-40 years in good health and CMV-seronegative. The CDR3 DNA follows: TGTGCCAGCGTTGGGGGGCGGGAGGCAGATACGCAGTATTTT. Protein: CASVGGREADTQYF.